Each of the 31 T cell receptor beta chains below was sequenced from the same sample in a study of molecular identifiers for immune sequencing clone quantification. TCRdb analysed the PCR reads with MiXCR anew, one entry per CDR3 protein. Here the sample spans about 300,000 distinct CDR3 sequences, over 20% being singletons. Sequencing was carried out using naive CD8+ T cells from blood, with Jurkat cell RNA spiked in. The subset is: FACS-sorted CD8+CD4-CCR7+CD45RA+ naive T cells. The receptors stem from a human donor in good health. Some libraries in this study had Jurkat cell RNA spiked in.

This clonotype appeared many times. This chain connects TRBV29-1 to TRBJ2-7; D remains unclear. V was cut by 7 bases and J by 5 bases, with 12 bases left in between. CDR1 and CDR2 (germline): SQVTM, ANQGSEA. The length of the CDR3 is 11 residues. The chain's CDR3 is CSATWAHEQYF. DNA for the CDR3: TGCAGCGCGACCTGGGCCCACGAGCAGTACTTC.

There are a few counts of this clonotype. The chain couples TRBV6-5 to TRBJ2-5; tentative D call: TRBD2 (5 bases). Germline V gene sequence: CDR1 MNHEY, CDR2 SVGAGI. This CDR3 is built from 11 residues. The V gene lost 10 bases and the J gene lost 5 bases, with 11 bases spanning the gap. CDR3 region: CAIKRGETQYF. The CDR3 nucleotides are TGTGCCATCAAGAGAGGGGAGACCCAGTACTTC.

This clonotype was observed at least ten times. V and J are TRBV12-3 or TRBV12-4 and TRBJ1-5; weak D call: TRBD1 (5 bases). The V end was cut by 3 bases, the J end by 4 bases, with 13 bases between. This CDR3 region has 15 residues. The CDR3 protein is CASSFSGGWNQPQHF. The CDR3 nucleotides are TGTGCCAGCAGTTTCAGCGGGGGATGGAATCAGCCCCAGCATTTT.

As to this clonotype: Being one base from a much bigger clone, this may be a read error. This chain connects TRBV6-1 to TRBJ2-7; D gene unclear. V was cut by 0 bases and J by 3 bases, with 12 bases left in between. The CDR3 has 15 amino acids. CDR1 MNHNS and CDR2 SASEGT come from the germline V gene. The CDR3 reads CASSEALLSGYEQYF. The CDR3 region has the DNA TGTGCCAGCAGTGAAGCTCTGTTGTCCGGCTACGAGCAGTACTTC.

This chain joins TRBV7-9 and TRBJ1-2; TRBD1 matches at 10 bases. V trimming: 5 bases; J trimming: 4 bases; junction bases outside the gene matches: 7. The germline V gene encodes CDR1 SEHNR and CDR2 FQNEAQ (reference sequence). The CDR3 has 15 residues. The DNA for the CDR3 is TGTGCCAGCAGCAGCCGGGACAGGGGTGTCTATGGCTACACCTTC. This sequence encodes CASSSRDRGVYGYTF.

The CDR3 nucleotides are TGTGCCAGCAGCCATGCCGGGACTACTGCATCCCTCACAGATACGCAGTATTTT. It is translated as CASSHAGTTASLTDTQYF. The chain carries TRBV11-2 and TRBJ2-3; the match to TRBD2 covers 7 bases. This CDR3 spans 18 amino acids. The J segment lost 2 bases and the V segment lost 5 bases, leaving 16 bases of the junction unmatched. From germline, CDR1 is SGHAT and CDR2 FQNNGV.

At least ten counts were recorded for this clonotype. V is TRBV6-5 and J is TRBJ2-7; 8 nucleotides agree with TRBD2. J lost 1 base, V lost 10 bases, and 3 bases had no gene match. CDR1 is MNHEY and CDR2 is SVGAGI in the germline V gene. CDR3 length equals 12 residues. DNA of the CDR3: TGTGCCACCCGGGAGGGATCCTACGAGCAGTACTTC. This gives the protein CATREGSYEQYF.

This clonotype was seen many times. This chain joins TRBV21-1 and TRBJ1-5; TRBD1 reflects the table's D call only, with no check against the DNA. TRBV21-1 is a listed pseudogene. The CDR3 loop spans 17 amino acids. The CDR3 sequence: CASSKGTGARRGQPQHF. The CDR3 DNA is TGTGCCAGCAGCAAAGGGACAGGGGCCCGTCGGGGTCAGCCCCAGCATTTT.

This clonotype was counted only a few times. The rearrangement joins TRBV3-1 to TRBJ1-1; the D gene is possibly TRBD1 (5 bases). CDR3 length equals 17 residues. Trimming shortened V by 4 bases and J by 3 bases, and 21 bases separated the two germline ends. The germline V gene encodes CDR1 LGHDT and CDR2 YNNKEL (reference sequence). In DNA form, the CDR3 reads TGTGCCAGCAGCCTCAGAGGGTTGGGGGGTTTGGACACTGAAGCTTTCTTT. Residues: CASSLRGLGGLDTEAFF.

This clonotype was picked up one time. A much larger clone sits a single nucleotide away, making a read error possible. This sequence joins TRBV5-1 and TRBJ2-7, with 10 bases aligning to TRBD1. The CDR3 has 17 amino acids. V lost 5 bases, J lost 3 bases, and 14 bases stayed unmatched. Germline assignment: CDR1 SGHRS and CDR2 YFSETQ. This CDR3 is CASSRDRGLLLNYEQYF. As DNA, the CDR3 is TGCGCCAGCAGTAGGGACAGGGGCTTATTATTGAACTACGAGCAGTACTTC.

This clonotype was found many times. The chain is built from TRBV9 and TRBJ1-4; TRBD1 is a possible D gene (5 bases). This CDR3 has 18 residues. Germline CDR1 is SGDLS and CDR2 is YYNGEE. The V end was cut by 0 bases, the J end by 0 bases, with 15 bases between. CDR3: CASSVGGEVRATNEKLFF. DNA for the CDR3: TGTGCCAGCAGCGTAGGAGGAGAGGTCAGGGCAACTAATGAAAAACTGTTTTTT.

This chain links TRBV20-1 with TRBJ1-5; D not resolved. V was trimmed by 3 bases and J by 5 bases, leaving 11 bases between them. There are 13 residues in the CDR3. Looked up from germline, CDR1 is DFQATT and CDR2 is SNEGSKA (reference sequence). The CDR3 region is CSASGITDQPQHF. CDR3 in DNA: TGCAGTGCTAGTGGGATAACCGATCAGCCCCAGCATTTT.

This clonotype showed up many times. The CDR3 loop reads CATSTSSSFEQYF. The CDR3 DNA reads as TGTGCCACCTCGACTAGCTCCTCGTTCGAGCAGTACTTC. The gene calls are TRBV5-4 and TRBJ2-7, with TRBD2 identical over 7 bases. The junction had 12 bases not matched to a gene; V was cut back by 9 bases and J by 6 bases. The germline CDR1 and CDR2 sequences are SGHNT and YYREEE (reference sequence). The length of the CDR3 is 13 residues.

This clonotype showed up many times. V usage is TRBV12-3 or TRBV12-4 and J usage is TRBJ2-7, with D possibly TRBD1 on 5 matching bases. The CDR3 consists of 12 residues. V dropped 7 bases and J dropped 5 bases, with 12 bases sitting between them. This chain's CDR3 is CASTDDSHEQYF. In nucleotides, the CDR3 is TGTGCCAGCACCGACGACAGCCACGAGCAGTACTTC.

This clonotype showed up many times. J is TRBJ2-7 and V is TRBV29-1; 10 nucleotides align to TRBD1. This CDR3 comprises 14 residues. The germline gives CDR1 SQVTM, CDR2 ANQGSEA. The J segment lost 5 bases and the V segment lost 6 bases, leaving 10 bases of the junction unmatched. CDR3 region: CSVPPPTGGNEQYF. The CDR3 nucleotides read TGCAGCGTCCCCCCCCCGACAGGGGGCAACGAGCAGTACTTC.

The rearrangement uses TRBV10-3 and TRBJ2-3; 7 bases align to TRBD1. Per the germline V gene, CDR1 is ENHRY and CDR2 is SYGVKD. This CDR3 is 15 amino acids long. V lost 0 bases and J lost 5; bases outside the gene matches: 5. The CDR3 loop is CAISESGGWGDTQYF. The CDR3 region has the DNA TGTGCCATCAGTGAGTCAGGGGGCTGGGGAGATACGCAGTATTTT.

The chain combines TRBV7-2 with TRBJ2-3, with 10 bases fitting TRBD2. This CDR3 region has 18 residues. V lost 5 bases and J lost 8; bases outside the gene matches: 19. The V gene's germline CDR1 is SGHTA and CDR2 FQGNSA. DNA for the CDR3: TGTGCCAGCAGCCCAACTAGCGGGGAGGCCCGGAGCGCAGGTACGCAGTATTTT. Its protein product is CASSPTSGEARSAGTQYF. The complete variable domain, with remaining parts taken from reference TRBV7-2 and TRBJ2-3, reads GAGVSQSPSNKVTEKGKDVELRCDPISGHTALYWYRQSLGQGLEFLIYFQGNSAPDKSGLPSDRFSAERTGGSVSTLTIQRTQQEDSAVYLCASSPTSGEARSAGTQYFGPGTRLTVL.

This clonotype was recorded at least ten times. The chain employs TRBV7-9 and TRBJ1-1; D gene unclear. Trimming took 5 bases from V and 6 from J, leaving 10 bases between them. CDR3 length: 12 amino acids. Germline V gene data show CDR1 as SEHNR and CDR2 as FQNEAQ (reference sequence). The CDR3 DNA reads TGTGCCAGCAGCAACAATAGTCCTGAAGCTTTCTTT. Amino acids: CASSNNSPEAFF.

For this clonotype: A much larger clonotype is one base distant, so this may be a read error. In nucleotides, the CDR3 is TGCGCCAGCAGCCAAAACCCGACTAGGCTCACAGATACGCAGTATTTT. Encoded protein: CASSQNPTRLTDTQYF. V is TRBV4-3 and J is TRBJ2-3, with D perhaps matching TRBD2 (6 bases). Germline-derived CDR1 and CDR2 are LGHNA and YSLEER. This CDR3 comprises 16 residues. V was cut by 2 bases and J by 2 bases, with 14 bases left in between.

The chain uses TRBV10-1 and TRBJ2-1; D is perhaps TRBD2 (6 bases). V was pared by 4 bases and J by 2 bases, with 15 bases between. The CDR3 covers 16 residues. Germline values: CDR1 WNHNN, CDR2 SYGVQD (reference sequence). The CDR3: CASSGAEGQTYNEQFF. Here the CDR3 DNA reads TGCGCCAGCAGTGGGGCGGAGGGCCAGACCTACAATGAGCAGTTCTTC.

This chain uses TRBV15 with TRBJ2-3; unclear D gene. The V end was cut by 1 base, the J end by 9 bases, with 8 bases between. In germline, CDR1 is LNHNV, CDR2 YYDKDF (reference sequence). This CDR3 spans 12 amino acids. CDR3 bases: TGTGCCACCAGCAGAGGTTCGGAGACGCAGTATTTT. It specifies CATSRGSETQYF.

Many counts were recorded for this clonotype. V gene TRBV7-2 combines with J gene TRBJ2-3; D might be TRBD2 (6 bases). Germline V gene lookup returns CDR1 SGHTA and CDR2 FQGNSA. The CDR3 contains 17 residues. Trimming stripped 4 bases from V and 2 bases from J, with 19 bases between. For the CDR3, the DNA is TGTGCCAGCAGCTACCGTGGTGCGGGAAGGTTCACAGATACGCAGTATTTT. The encoded protein is CASSYRGAGRFTDTQYF.

This clonotype was seen at least ten times. The rearrangement joins TRBV6-5 to TRBJ2-7; the match to TRBD1 covers 8 bases. After removal of 0 bases from V and 4 bases from J, the junction contained 5 bases not matched to a gene. Germline CDR1 and CDR2: MNHEY and SVGAGI. This CDR3 spans 15 amino acids. CDR3: CASSYSGQEEYEQYF. The CDR3 nucleotides are TGTGCCAGCAGTTACTCGGGACAGGAGGAATACGAGCAGTACTTC.

This clonotype was seen repeatedly, ten times or more. The chain links TRBV27 to TRBJ2-6; D might be TRBD1 (5 bases). The V and J ends lost 5 bases and 4 bases respectively, with 15 bases between them. This CDR3 is 16 amino acids long. The germline V gene has CDR1 MNHEY and CDR2 SMNVEV (reference sequence). The CDR3 sequence is CASSRIGVSGANVLTF. CDR3 DNA sequence: TGTGCCAGCAGTAGGATAGGGGTGTCCGGGGCCAACGTCCTGACTTTC.

V usage is TRBV4-1 and J usage is TRBJ2-3; D is perhaps TRBD1 (5 bases). CDR3 size: 15 residues. Trimming pared 4 bases from V and 5 bases from J, leaving 16 bases between. CDR1 is MGHRA, CDR2 YSYEKL, per germline. CDR3 DNA sequence: TGCGCCAGCAGCCCTCAGGGTGGGCCTGGAGATACGCAGTATTTT. Translation: CASSPQGGPGDTQYF.

Points on this clonotype: A much larger clone lies one base from this, so it may be a read error. The gene calls are TRBV7-2 and TRBJ1-5, with TRBD1 matching 8 bases. CDR1 is SGHTA and CDR2 is FQGNSA in the germline V gene. The V gene end was trimmed by 5 bases and the J gene end by 2 bases; junction bases not matched to a gene: 17. The CDR3 loop spans 19 amino acids. The CDR3 sequence is CTSSPNPLQGARGNQPQHF. CDR3 DNA: TGTACCAGCAGCCCAAACCCGCTTCAGGGGGCTCGAGGCAATCAGCCCCAGCATTTT. The variable domain in full, with the rest retrieved from reference TRBV7-2 and TRBJ1-5, is GAGVSQSPSNKVTEKGKDVELRCDPISGHTALYWYRQSLGQGLEFLIYFQGNSAPDKSGLPSDRFSAERTGGSVSTLTIQRTQQEDSAVYLCTSSPNPLQGARGNQPQHFGDGTRLSIL.

About this clonotype itself: With a much larger clone just one base away, this may be a read error. This chain joins TRBV30 and TRBJ2-1; tentatively, D is TRBD1 or TRBD2 (5 bases each). Germline V lookup: CDR1 GTSNPN, CDR2 SVGIG (reference sequence). The CDR3 covers 14 residues. The CDR3 is CAGGGRGDWNEQLF. Here the CDR3 DNA reads TGTGCCGGAGGCGGAAGGGGTGATTGGAATGAGCAGCTCTTC.

This clonotype occurred many times. The chain recombines TRBV24-1 with TRBJ2-1; D call uncertain. CDR3 length: 11 amino acids. V was shortened by 5 bases and J by 10 bases, with 8 bases between the two germline ends. Germline loops: CDR1 KGHDR, CDR2 SFDVKD. The CDR3 spells CATSAGGEQFF. The DNA for the CDR3 is TGTGCCACCAGTGCTGGTGGGGAGCAGTTCTTC.

With respect to this clonotype: One end of the junction varies from germline; a read error may be responsible. The V and J genes are TRBV4-3 and TRBJ1-1, with a tentative D call TRBD1 (5 bases). Germline V gene lookup returns CDR1 LGHNA and CDR2 YSLEER. This CDR3 spans 16 amino acids. CDR3 nucleotide sequence: TGCGCCTGCAGCCAAGACCGACAGATACAAGGTACTGAAGCTTTCTTT. Amino acid sequence: CACSQDRQIQGTEAFF.

This clonotype was observed a handful of times. The chain has TRBV27 and TRBJ1-2; no clear D gene. Looked up from germline, CDR1 is MNHEY and CDR2 is SMNVEV (reference sequence). The V and J ends lost 5 bases and 3 bases respectively, with 19 bases between them. This CDR3 spans 16 amino acids. In DNA, the CDR3 is TGTGCCAGCAGTCCCCGTTTTAGTCCGGTAGACTATGGCTACACCTTC. This gives the protein CASSPRFSPVDYGYTF.

In its sample, this clonotype was seen many times. V is TRBV20-1 and J is TRBJ2-7; D tentatively fits TRBD1 or TRBD2 (5 bases each). Deletions cut 3 bases from V and 3 bases from J, with 21 bases between. This CDR3 contains 16 residues. Per germline, CDR1 DFQATT and CDR2 SNEGSKA (reference sequence). CDR3 sequence: CSASGWGSIKGYEQYF. In DNA, the CDR3 is TGCAGTGCTAGTGGATGGGGGAGTATAAAAGGCTACGAGCAGTACTTC.